Many counts were recorded for the clone carrying this T cell receptor beta chain. Its cognate antigen is unknown. The data are from a study of tumor-infiltrating lymphocytes in primary liver carcinoma. Findings of the study overall: A significantly higher top-250-clone fraction was recorded for tumors than for blood (p = 0.039).

The germline CDR1 and CDR2 sequences are ENHRY and SYGVKD. V gave up 3 bases and J gave up 4 bases, with 12 bases separating them. This CDR3 region has 14 residues. Reverse transcription of about 500 ng total RNA with a constant-region primer produced TCR beta cDNA. The TCR beta library was amplified through three nested multiplex PCR rounds in a modified ARM-PCR procedure. The study ran its first two PCR rounds for 9 to 10 cycles each, using TRBV1-TRBV30 forward primers and a C-beta reverse primer. From the multiplex PCR reads, TCRdb called clonotypes with MiXCR, one entry per CDR3 protein. This table holds approximately 330,000 distinct CDR3 sequences, around 60% found once. Unsorted whole blood served as the source of blood RNA, and germline DNA was extracted as well. Chronic HBV infection, which was untreated, was present in the patients. The authors collected about 3.6 milliliters of peripheral blood before surgery.

The chain carries TRBV10-3 and TRBJ1-2, with TRBD1 as a possible D gene (5 bases). The source of this sequence is a man aged 35 to 55 with primary liver carcinoma and hepatitis B virus infection. Source material: peripheral blood. CDR3 nucleotides: TGTGCCATCAGTGATACCGGGACCTTCTATGGCTACACCTTC. Translated, it gives CAISDTGTFYGYTF.